The 30 T cell receptor beta chains below all came from one sample that was sequenced in a study of T cells in localized non-small cell lung cancer. The repertoire was sequenced with immunoSEQ multiplex PCR; TCRdb's copy has only in-frame clones and lacks some. Altogether 12,000 or so clones are present, around four fifths being singletons, with the ten largest covering around a fifth. The sequenced sample was peripheral blood, obtained before any cancer treatment. All receptors come from a male donor at least 60 years old with stage I lung adenocarcinoma.

A single count supports this clone. The V gene is TRBV18, the J gene TRBJ1-1; D is perhaps TRBD1 (6 bases). This CDR3 is 12 amino acids long. Germline CDR1 and CDR2: KGHSH and LQKENI. V was trimmed by 2 bases and J by 11 bases, leaving 12 bases between them. This CDR3 is CASSPLQGEAFF. The CDR3 DNA is TGTGCCAGCTCACCATTACAGGGCGAGGCTTTCTTT.

The genes are TRBV4-1 and TRBJ2-1; D perhaps matches TRBD1 (6 bases). The CDR3 contains 15 residues. Looked up from germline, CDR1 is MGHRA and CDR2 is YSYEKL. V lost 1 base and J 1 base, leaving 8 bases between the germline ends. The chain's CDR3 is CASSQGGTSYNEQFF. The CDR3, as DNA: TGCGCCAGCAGCCAAGGGGGGACATCCTACAATGAGCAGTTCTTC.

The DNA of the CDR3 is TGCAGCGTTGAATGGGGGACAGAGCAGTACTTC. As protein: CSVEWGTEQYF. This chain uses TRBV29-1 with TRBJ2-7, with TRBD1 as a possible D gene (6 bases). The CDR3 covers 11 residues. The germline gives CDR1 SQVTM, CDR2 ANQGSEA. V gave up 2 bases and J gave up 7 bases, with 9 bases separating them.

The genes are TRBV7-3 and TRBJ2-1; D remains ambiguous. Germline V gene sequence: CDR1 SGHTA, CDR2 FQGTGA. V was cut by 1 base and J by 6 bases, with 7 bases left in between. The CDR3 length is 13 residues. The CDR3 protein is CASSLIVRNEQFF. CDR3 DNA sequence: TGTGCCAGCAGCTTAATAGTTCGCAATGAGCAGTTCTTC.

The chain couples TRBV5-1 to TRBJ2-7, with 9 positions matching TRBD1. The CDR3 runs to 14 residues. Per the germline V gene, CDR1 is SGHRS and CDR2 is YFSETQ. J lost 6 bases, V lost 5 bases, and 9 bases had no gene match. In DNA, the CDR3 is TGCGCCAGCAGGGCCGGGACAGGGAAGGTCGAGCAGTACTTC. Translated, it gives CASRAGTGKVEQYF.

The table lists this clone with a count of one. The gene calls are TRBV5-5 and TRBJ1-5; D possibly corresponds to TRBD1 (5 bases). This CDR3 is 16 amino acids long. Trimming took off 3 bases at V and 2 bases at J, with 15 bases between the two ends. Germline CDR1 reads SGHKS; CDR2 reads YYEKEE (reference sequence). The DNA of the CDR3 is TGTGCCAGCAGCTGGGGGAAGGGAGTAGGCAATCAGCCCCAGCATTTT. Residues: CASSWGKGVGNQPQHF.

This clone occurred a few times. The V gene is TRBV6-6, the J gene TRBJ1-3; 8 nucleotides line up with TRBD1. The V gene end was trimmed by 2 bases and the J gene end by 4 bases; junction bases not matched to a gene: 4. CDR1 is MNHNY and CDR2 is SVGAGI in the germline V gene (reference sequence). The CDR3 contains 15 residues. CDR3 loop: CASSYTSGGGNTIYF. The CDR3 region has the DNA TGTGCCAGCAGTTACACCTCAGGGGGCGGAAACACCATATATTTT.

The V and J genes are TRBV5-1 and TRBJ2-1, with 10 bases aligning to TRBD1. Germline lookup yields CDR1 SGHRS and CDR2 YFSETQ. This CDR3 contains 15 residues. The junction had 10 bases not matched to a gene; V was cut back by 5 bases and J by 8 bases. Here the CDR3 reads CASRRQGASIDEQFF. CDR3 nucleotide sequence: TGCGCCAGCAGAAGACAGGGGGCATCAATCGATGAGCAGTTCTTC.

V gene TRBV27 combines with J gene TRBJ2-2; D call uncertain. CDR1 is MNHEY and CDR2 is SMNVEV in the germline V gene (reference sequence). CDR3 size: 17 residues. With 5 bases removed from V and 2 bases from J, the gap between germline ends came to 18 bases. CDR3 protein: CASSPRIDRRNTGELFF. The DNA for the CDR3 is TGTGCCAGCAGTCCCCGAATTGACCGACGAAACACCGGGGAGCTGTTTTTT.

This clone was counted once. The chain has TRBV5-1 and TRBJ2-1; D gene ambiguous. Germline V gives CDR1 SGHRS, CDR2 YFSETQ. V shed 0 bases and J shed 4 bases, with 8 bases lying between them. The CDR3 runs to 14 residues. The CDR3 DNA reads TGCGCCAGCAGCTTGGGACGCTTATACAATGAGCAGTTCTTC. The encoded protein is CASSLGRLYNEQFF.

Written as DNA, the CDR3 is TGTGCCAGCAGTGTAAATTTGGAACAGTTCTTTTACGAGCAGTACTTC. This codes for CASSVNLEQFFYEQYF. The rearrangement uses TRBV6-1 and TRBJ2-7, with D uncertain. V lost 4 bases, J lost 4 bases, and 20 bases lay in between. The CDR3 contains 16 residues. From germline, CDR1 is MNHNS and CDR2 SASEGT.

The chain couples TRBV21-1 to TRBJ2-6. TRBV21-1 is listed as a pseudogene. This CDR3 region has 21 residues. CDR3 loop: CASSSLVREHRKGSGANVLTF. Here the CDR3 DNA reads TGTGCCAGCAGCTCTTTGGTCCGGGAACATAGAAAGGGGTCTGGGGCCAACGTCCTGACTTTC.

The V and J genes are TRBV7-9 and TRBJ2-2, with D possibly matching TRBD1 (5 bases). Germline CDR1 SEHNR, CDR2 FQNEAQ (reference sequence). Between the trimmed V and J ends, which lost 5 bases and 1 base, there was a span of 11 bases. This CDR3 comprises 15 residues. The CDR3 reads CASSPRTRNTGELFF. CDR3 nucleotides: TGTGCCAGCAGCCCACGGACACGGAACACCGGGGAGCTGTTTTTT.

The chain carries TRBV7-2 and TRBJ2-7; D is perhaps TRBD2 (5 bases). Trimming pared 0 bases from V and 1 base from J, leaving 10 bases between. Germline lookup yields CDR1 SGHTA and CDR2 FQGNSA. CDR3 length: 15 amino acids. CDR3 residues: CASSLAGVGSYEQYF. CDR3 nucleotide sequence: TGTGCCAGCAGCTTAGCGGGAGTTGGGTCCTACGAGCAGTACTTC.

This clone was seen a handful of times. The chain recombines TRBV6-1 with TRBJ1-5, with D possibly being TRBD1 (5 bases). Germline V lookup: CDR1 MNHNS, CDR2 SASEGT. The CDR3 contains 16 residues. V was pared by 3 bases and J by 0 bases, with 12 bases between. The CDR3 DNA follows: TGTGCCAGCAGTGACCATCGACAGTTTAGCAATCAGCCCCAGCATTTT. Translation gives CASSDHRQFSNQPQHF.

This clone appeared a few times. The gene calls are TRBV6-4 and TRBJ2-3; D gene ambiguous. The CDR3 spans 13 residues. V dropped 1 base and J dropped 3 bases, with 5 bases sitting between them. Germline V gene sequence: CDR1 MRHNA, CDR2 SNTAGT. CDR3 protein: CASSDFATDTQYF. CDR3 sequence (DNA): TGTGCCAGCAGTGACTTTGCGACAGATACGCAGTATTTT.

This clone came up a few times. The rearrangement uses TRBV14 and TRBJ1-1; D is perhaps TRBD1 (5 bases). Germline assignment: CDR1 SGHDN and CDR2 FVKESK. Trimming left V 11 bases short and J 5 bases short, with 15 bases between. The CDR3 spans 12 residues. CDR3 DNA sequence: TGTGCCTGGCCCGGGGGGGGGACTGAAGCTTTCTTT. It is translated as CAWPGGGTEAFF.

J is TRBJ2-7 and V is TRBV5-1, with 7 bases matching TRBD2. The germline gives CDR1 SGHRS, CDR2 YFSETQ. V dropped 0 bases and J dropped 2; count of bases not matched to a gene: 5. This CDR3 spans 15 amino acids. This CDR3 is CASSLAGGTTYEQYF. The CDR3 DNA reads TGCGCCAGCAGCTTGGCCGGAGGGACTACCTACGAGCAGTACTTC.

This clone was counted only a few times. The J gene is TRBJ1-5, the V gene TRBV6-1; D unclear. This CDR3 spans 14 amino acids. CDR1 is MNHNS, CDR2 SASEGT, per germline. V was pared by 4 bases and J by 4 bases, with 11 bases between. The CDR3 loop reads CASSAERSNQPQHF. The CDR3 DNA follows: TGTGCCAGCAGTGCCGAGCGGTCAAATCAGCCCCAGCATTTT.

The chain couples TRBV28 to TRBJ2-7, with D maybe TRBD1 (6 bases). This CDR3 contains 15 residues. Germline-derived CDR1 and CDR2 are MDHEN and SYDVKM. Trimming shortened V by 3 bases and J by 1 base, and 13 bases separated the two germline ends. The CDR3 spells CASSLQGRRSYEQYF. DNA for the CDR3: TGTGCCAGCAGTTTGCAGGGGCGACGATCCTACGAGCAGTACTTC.

The chain combines TRBV10-1 with TRBJ2-3, with 10 bases matching TRBD1. Trimming cost V 4 bases and J 0 bases; bases outside gene matches: 1. The CDR3 loop spans 15 amino acids. CDR1 is WNHNN, CDR2 SYGVQD, per germline (reference sequence). CDR3 sequence reads: CASSGGQGSTDTQYF. The CDR3 nucleotides are TGCGCCAGCAGTGGGGGACAGGGGAGCACAGATACGCAGTATTTT.

This sequence joins TRBV2 and TRBJ2-6; D is possibly TRBD1 (6 bases). CDR1 is SNHLY and CDR2 is FYNNEI in the germline V gene. Trimming pared 5 bases from V and 4 bases from J, leaving 18 bases between. The CDR3 extends over 17 amino acids. The CDR3 nucleotides are TGTGCCAGCAGTCCTATCCTTCCAGGGGCAGGGGCCAACGTCCTGACTTTC. It specifies CASSPILPGAGANVLTF.

V usage is TRBV5-4 and J usage is TRBJ1-2, with D tentatively TRBD1 (5 bases). Per germline, CDR1 SGHNT and CDR2 YYREEE (reference sequence). The V end was cut by 4 bases, the J end by 6 bases, with 22 bases between. CDR3 size: 16 residues. CDR3 region: CASSVGWAGRRDGYTF. For the CDR3, the DNA is TGTGCCAGCAGCGTCGGGTGGGCAGGGAGGCGGGATGGCTACACCTTC.

The DNA of the CDR3 is TGTGCCAGCAGTTACGGAAGGGTTGGCGAGCAGTACTTC. Its protein product is CASSYGRVGEQYF. V is TRBV6-5 and J is TRBJ2-7, with D uncertain. Germline CDR1 MNHEY, CDR2 SVGAGI. The CDR3 extends over 13 amino acids. The V end was cut by 2 bases, the J end by 6 bases, with 11 bases between.

The CDR3 coding sequence is TGCAGTGCTAGCACCACCACCGAGCAGTACTTC. As protein: CSASTTTEQYF. The chain is built from TRBV20-1 and TRBJ2-7; D is ambiguous. The CDR3 is 11 amino acids. V was shortened by 3 bases and J by 6 bases, with 9 bases between the two germline ends. Germline CDR1 is DFQATT and CDR2 is SNEGSKA (reference sequence).

The chain has TRBV4-1 and TRBJ1-2, with TRBD1 identical over 7 bases. This CDR3 comprises 14 residues. V lost 2 bases and J lost 5; bases outside the gene matches: 5. The V gene's germline CDR1 is MGHRA and CDR2 YSYEKL. This chain's CDR3 is CASSQTGQLYGYTF. The CDR3 DNA is TGCGCCAGCAGCCAAACGGGACAGCTTTATGGCTACACCTTC.

This chain links TRBV7-9 with TRBJ2-1; TRBD2 agrees at 7 bases. Germline-derived CDR1 and CDR2 are SEHNR and FQNEAQ (reference sequence). The CDR3 runs to 15 residues. After removal of 1 base from V and 6 bases from J, the junction contained 6 bases not matched to a gene. The chain's CDR3 is CASSLVGGVLNEQFF. CDR3 bases: TGTGCCAGCAGCTTAGTTGGGGGGGTTCTCAATGAGCAGTTCTTC.

V is TRBV13 and J is TRBJ2-7; 8 nucleotides line up with TRBD1. CDR1 and CDR2 (germline): PRHDT, FYEKMQ (reference sequence). The CDR3 loop spans 13 amino acids. The trim removed 5 bases at V and 5 bases at J, leaving 5 bases unmatched. The CDR3 DNA reads as TGTGCCAGCAGCCTGCAGGGGGCCCACGAGCAGTACTTC. This sequence encodes CASSLQGAHEQYF.

The rearrangement links TRBV19 to TRBJ1-5, with D uncertain. Germline V lookup: CDR1 LNHDA, CDR2 SQIVND (reference sequence). The CDR3 covers 14 residues. The ends were cut back, 5 bases at V and 2 bases at J, with 10 bases in the middle. The CDR3 sequence is CASSSYGGNQPQHF. For the CDR3, the DNA is TGTGCCAGTAGTTCCTATGGTGGCAATCAGCCCCAGCATTTT.

The rearrangement joins TRBV11-2 to TRBJ1-2; 11 nucleotides agree with TRBD1. Germline V gene lookup returns CDR1 SGHAT and CDR2 FQNNGV. The CDR3 is 14 amino acids. Trimming cost V 3 bases and J 5 bases; bases outside gene matches: 2. This CDR3 is CASSLDRGLYGYTF. CDR3 nucleotides: TGTGCCAGCAGCTTGGACAGGGGGCTGTATGGCTACACCTTC.